These 7 T cell receptor beta chains were sequenced from one sample in a study of shared clonotypes between healthy human individuals. Generated by immunoSEQ multiplex PCR, the TCRdb table keeps only in-frame clones and is missing some. The sample contains approximately 590,000 clones, roughly 95% of which appear only once. Naive-designated CD8 cells lacked CD45RO, were positively enriched for CCR7, and omitted terminally differentiated effector memory CD45RA+ cells. The sample consisted of naive CD8+ T cells sorted from blood. These receptors were taken from a woman younger than 45 in good health.

The chain couples TRBV27 to TRBJ2-3; D not resolved. In germline, CDR1 is MNHEY, CDR2 SMNVEV (reference sequence). The CDR3 extends over 14 amino acids. Trimming shortened V by 4 bases and J by 2 bases, and 10 bases separated the two germline ends. In DNA, the CDR3 is TGTGCCAGCAGTTCCCGCGGATCCACAGATACGCAGTATTTT. Protein: CASSSRGSTDTQYF.

The table lists this clone with a count of one. The chain is built from TRBV9 and TRBJ1-6; D gene uncertain. Trimming shortened V by 3 bases and J by 8 bases, and 6 bases separated the two germline ends. This CDR3 is built from 12 residues. Germline lookup yields CDR1 SGDLS and CDR2 YYNGEE. The CDR3 loop is CASSGSYSPLHF. The CDR3 DNA reads as TGTGCCAGCAGCGGTTCTTATTCACCCCTCCACTTT.

The V call is TRBV7-7, the J call TRBJ2-7, with D maybe TRBD1 (5 bases). The CDR3 is made up of 14 amino acids. V was shortened by 5 bases and J by 5 bases, with 16 bases between the two germline ends. From germline, CDR1 is SSHAT and CDR2 FNYEAQ (reference sequence). CDR3 amino acids: CASSPVGQFHEQYF. The DNA of the CDR3 is TGTGCCAGCAGCCCCGTTGGACAATTCCACGAGCAGTACTTC.

The chain recombines TRBV27 with TRBJ2-5, with 9 positions matching TRBD1. The tail of the sequence fits TRBJ2-7 better, so the J call may be wrong. In germline, CDR1 is MNHEY, CDR2 SMNVEV (reference sequence). This CDR3 region has 14 residues. This CDR3 is CASSSTGGNDEQYF. CDR3 DNA sequence: TGTGCCAGCAGTTCCACAGGGGGCAACGACGAGCAGTACTTC.

J is TRBJ2-1 and V is TRBV2; D uncertain. CDR3 length: 15 residues. The ends were cut back, 5 bases at V and 1 base at J, with 12 bases in the middle. Looked up from germline, CDR1 is SNHLY and CDR2 is FYNNEI. This chain's CDR3 is CASSQTGGSYNEQFF. In DNA, the CDR3 is TGTGCCAGCAGTCAAACCGGTGGGTCCTACAATGAGCAGTTCTTC.

The V and J genes are TRBV7-8 and TRBJ2-1; 7 bases align to TRBD2. Germline CDR1 SGHVS, CDR2 FQNEAQ. The CDR3 has 16 amino acids. V shed 5 bases, J shed 3 bases, and the junction held 10 bases outside the gene matches. DNA of the CDR3: TGTGCCAGCAGCCACGGGGAGCGGGAATACTACAATGAGCAGTTCTTC. Its translation is CASSHGEREYYNEQFF.

This clone came up once. The V call is TRBV4-1, the J call TRBJ1-5; D gene unclear. Germline loops: CDR1 MGHRA, CDR2 YSYEKL. CDR3 length: 15 amino acids. V lost 0 bases and J lost 5, with 11 bases in between. CDR3 DNA sequence: TGCGCCAGCAGCCAAGATCGAGGGCAGCATCAGCCCCAGCATTTT. Translating gives CASSQDRGQHQPQHF.